Listed below are T cell receptor beta chains from one sample, sequenced in a study of spatial heterogeneity in lung cancer. In TCRdb, the 5' RACE reads were re-called with MiXCR into one record per CDR3 protein. The sample comprises over 9,000 distinct CDR3 sequences, about 12% of which are singletons, and roughly 40% rests with the top ten. The source material was lung tumor tissue, sampled at surgery. The source of these receptors is a male donor with early-stage non-small cell lung cancer. CDR3s leave out the opening cysteine and the closing phenylalanine or tryptophan.

j_call v_call cdr3_aa
TRBJ2-1 TRBV20-1 SASPPLEQF
TRBJ2-1 TRBV7-2 ASSRGGINEQF
TRBJ2-7 TRBV3-1 ASSRTGYEQY
TRBJ1-5 TRBV4-1 ASSQAGTGGQPQH
TRBJ1-4 TRBV20-1 SARAGGSEKLF
TRBJ1-1 TRBV5-5 ASSLEWPLGTEAF
TRBJ2-7 TRBV7-2 ASSQSNRVHEQY
TRBJ2-3 TRBV19 ASSIAGQDTDTQY
TRBJ2-7 TRBV6-5 ASRRYEQY
TRBJ2-7 TRBV6-1 ASTRAGGPYEQY
TRBJ2-5 TRBV20-1 SAFGRAGGETQY
TRBJ2-5 TRBV10-3 AISERGEETQY
TRBJ2-6 TRBV7-9 ASSLGASGANVLT
TRBJ2-3 TRBV4-3 ASSQDSLGRNTQY
TRBJ2-7 TRBV28 ASSPVGGLSYEQY
TRBJ1-2 TRBV2 ASSNLGGYT
TRBJ2-1 TRBV3-1 ASSLRNEQF
TRBJ1-4 TRBV12-3/TRBV12-4 ASSGTGGEKLF
TRBJ2-2 TRBV28 ASSPQGQGAAGELF
TRBJ2-5 TRBV5-1 ASSASTGGQETQY
TRBJ2-6 TRBV27 ASSLLHQSGANVLT
TRBJ2-2 TRBV3-1 ASKRVGELF
TRBJ1-2 TRBV4-1 ASSQAASYGYT